This T cell receptor (beta chain) stems from a study of blood T cell repertoires in COVID-19. At the level of the study: Researchers got acute and convalescent COVID-19 samples from the United States, Italy and Spain. PBMCs, B-cell-depleted T cells, or T cells provided the cDNA or gDNA that made up the material.

In the original processing: How many nucleated cells were present was estimated from reference gene primer amplification. Here immunoSEQ multiplex PCR was the method, and the copy in TCRdb shows in-frame clones only, minus some. For V, J and clone size, that table is used; D and trimming come from the DNA. The sample carries around 120,000 clones, under 80% recorded once. Unmatched junction bases numbered 7, after V lost 1 base and J lost 1 base. Germline V gives CDR1 SGHRS, CDR2 YFSETQ. The CDR3 has 16 residues. The receptor was isolated from a man between 65 and 85 years old with acute or convalescent COVID-19. The rearrangement uses TRBV5-1 and TRBJ2-7; 8 bases fit TRBD2. The sample consisted of peripheral blood. CDR3 DNA: TGCGCCAGCAGCTTGACCCCGGGGGGGCAGTCCTACGAGCAGTACTTC. Encoded protein: CASSLTPGGQSYEQYF.